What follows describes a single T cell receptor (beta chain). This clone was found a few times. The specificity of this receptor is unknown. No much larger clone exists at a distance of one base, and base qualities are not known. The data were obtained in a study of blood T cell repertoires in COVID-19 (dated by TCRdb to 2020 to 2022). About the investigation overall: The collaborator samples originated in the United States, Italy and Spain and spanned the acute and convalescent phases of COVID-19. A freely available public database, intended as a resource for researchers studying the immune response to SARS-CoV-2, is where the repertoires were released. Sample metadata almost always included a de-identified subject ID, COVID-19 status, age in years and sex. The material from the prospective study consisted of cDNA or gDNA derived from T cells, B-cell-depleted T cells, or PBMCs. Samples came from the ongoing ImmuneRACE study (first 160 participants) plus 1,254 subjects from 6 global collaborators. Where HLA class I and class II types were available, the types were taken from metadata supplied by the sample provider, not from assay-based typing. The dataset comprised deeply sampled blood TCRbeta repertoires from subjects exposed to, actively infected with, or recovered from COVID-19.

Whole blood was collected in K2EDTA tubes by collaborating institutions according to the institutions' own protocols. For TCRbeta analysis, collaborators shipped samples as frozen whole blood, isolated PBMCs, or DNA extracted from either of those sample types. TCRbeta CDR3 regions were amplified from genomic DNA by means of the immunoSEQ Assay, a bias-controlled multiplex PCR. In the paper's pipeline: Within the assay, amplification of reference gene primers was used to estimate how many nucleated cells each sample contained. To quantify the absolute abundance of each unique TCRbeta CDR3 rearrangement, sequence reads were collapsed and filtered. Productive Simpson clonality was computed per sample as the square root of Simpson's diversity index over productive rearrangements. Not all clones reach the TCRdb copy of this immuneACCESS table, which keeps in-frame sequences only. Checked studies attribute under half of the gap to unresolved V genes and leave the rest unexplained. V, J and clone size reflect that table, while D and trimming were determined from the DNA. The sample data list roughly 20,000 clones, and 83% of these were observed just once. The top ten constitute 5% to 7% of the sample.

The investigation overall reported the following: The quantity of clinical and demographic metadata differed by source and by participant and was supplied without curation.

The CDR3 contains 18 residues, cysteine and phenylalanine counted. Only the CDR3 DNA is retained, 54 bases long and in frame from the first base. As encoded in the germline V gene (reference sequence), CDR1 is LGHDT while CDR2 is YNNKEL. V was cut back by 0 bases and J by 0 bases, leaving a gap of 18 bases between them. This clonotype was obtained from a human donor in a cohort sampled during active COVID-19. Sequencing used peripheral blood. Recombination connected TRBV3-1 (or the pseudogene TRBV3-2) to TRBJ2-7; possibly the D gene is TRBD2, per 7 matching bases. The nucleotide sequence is TGTGCCAGCAGCCAAGATTGGGGGGGGGCGCGAGGCTCCTACGAGCAGTACTTC. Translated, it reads CASSQDWGGARGSYEQYF.